The 13 T cell receptor beta chains listed next were all sequenced from one sample in a study of neoadjuvant nivolumab and ipilimumab in lung cancer. Generated by immunoSEQ multiplex PCR, the TCRdb table keeps only in-frame clones and is missing some. The table records some 26,000 clones, 82% of them present only once. The sequenced sample was tumor tissue, obtained after neoadjuvant nivolumab, alone or with ipilimumab, at or shortly before surgery. These receptors were obtained from an adult with non-small cell lung cancer.

The CDR3 here is CASSQDPGTLANVLTF. The DNA for the CDR3 is TGTGCCAGCAGCCAAGATCCCGGTACTTTAGCCAACGTCCTGACTTTC. This chain joins TRBV4-2 and TRBJ2-6; no clear D. The CDR3 contains 16 residues. Germline lookup yields CDR1 LGHNA and CDR2 YNFKEQ. The V end lost 0 bases, the J end lost 7 bases, and 13 bases lay between the germline ends.

The chain is built from TRBV5-1 and TRBJ2-5, with 7 bases that match TRBD1. The length of the CDR3 is 15 residues. CDR1 is SGHRS and CDR2 is YFSETQ in the germline V gene. With 0 bases clipped from V and 4 bases from J, the junction kept 6 bases outside the gene matches. CDR3 protein: CASSLAGQDRETQYF. The DNA for the CDR3 is TGCGCCAGCAGCTTGGCAGGACAGGATCGAGAGACCCAGTACTTC.

This sequence joins TRBV30 and TRBJ2-7; TRBD2 aligns across 10 bases. CDR1 is GTSNPN, CDR2 SVGIG, per germline (reference sequence). Unmatched junction bases numbered 7, after V lost 8 bases and J lost 6 bases. This CDR3 has 12 amino acids. Here the CDR3 reads CAGSAGGVEQYF. CDR3 in DNA: TGTGCCGGGTCAGCGGGAGGGGTCGAGCAGTACTTC. Full variable domain (remainder filled in from reference TRBV30 and TRBJ2-7): SQTIHQWPATLVQPVGSPLSLECTVEGTSNPNLYWYRQAAGRGLQLLFYSVGIGQISSEVPQNLSASRPQDRQFILSSKKLLLSDSGFYLCAGSAGGVEQYFGPGTRLTVT.

This chain uses TRBV14 with TRBJ2-1; D is perhaps TRBD2 (6 bases). V shed 2 bases and J shed 6 bases, with 14 bases lying between them. This CDR3 region has 15 residues. Germline CDR1 SGHDN, CDR2 FVKESK. For the CDR3, the DNA is TGTGCCAGCAGCCAACTCGGGACTGCCGCCAATGAGCAGTTCTTC. As protein: CASSQLGTAANEQFF.

J is TRBJ2-7 and V is TRBV6-5; no definite D call. Trimming removed 0 bases at V and 3 bases at J, with 15 bases between. In germline, CDR1 is MNHEY, CDR2 SVGAGI. The CDR3 consists of 16 residues. CDR3 in amino acids: CASSYSSPRRGYEQYF. CDR3 bases: TGTGCCAGCAGTTACTCGAGCCCTAGAAGAGGCTACGAGCAGTACTTC.

The chain couples TRBV13 to TRBJ1-1; TRBD1 is a possible D gene (5 bases). The CDR3 spans 12 residues. Germline V gives CDR1 PRHDT, CDR2 FYEKMQ (reference sequence). Between the trimmed V and J ends, which lost 8 bases and 5 bases, there was a span of 12 bases. The CDR3 DNA reads as TGTGCCAGCGGGGCGGGAAGGACTGAAGCTTTCTTT. Residues: CASGAGRTEAFF.

This clone turned up a few times. V gene TRBV30 combines with J gene TRBJ1-3; no clear D. Germline V gene data show CDR1 as GTSNPN and CDR2 as SVGIG (reference sequence). The CDR3 length is 12 residues. Between the trimmed V and J ends, which lost 7 bases and 4 bases, there was a span of 11 bases. For the CDR3, the DNA is TGTGCCTACGGGGTACAAGGAAACACCATATATTTT. Protein product: CAYGVQGNTIYF.

The chain couples TRBV2 to TRBJ2-3; D unresolved. CDR3 length: 13 residues. V was pared by 7 bases and J by 2 bases, with 10 bases between. Per the germline V gene, CDR1 is SNHLY and CDR2 is FYNNEI. Here the CDR3 DNA reads TGTGCCAGCAAATATAGGGACACAGATACGCAGTATTTT. The encoded protein is CASKYRDTDTQYF.

The chain uses TRBV11-3 and TRBJ2-7; 8 nucleotides match TRBD2. The trim removed 5 bases at V and 6 bases at J, leaving 6 bases unmatched. This CDR3 region has 13 residues. Germline loops: CDR1 SGHNT, CDR2 YENEEA. DNA of the CDR3: TGTGCCAGCAGCAAGGGACTAGAGGTCGAGCAGTACTTC. It specifies CASSKGLEVEQYF.

This sequence joins TRBV2 and TRBJ2-2; TRBD1 is a possible D gene (6 bases). Germline CDR1 SNHLY, CDR2 FYNNEI. There are 16 residues in the CDR3. V was trimmed by 0 bases and J by 6 bases, leaving 14 bases between them. CDR3 loop: CASSEAQDSMAGELFF. Written as DNA, the CDR3 is TGTGCCAGCAGTGAAGCCCAGGACAGCATGGCCGGGGAGCTGTTTTTT.

The chain links TRBV6-5 to TRBJ2-2; a possible D gene is TRBD2 (5 bases). This CDR3 contains 15 residues. Trimming took 6 bases from V and 5 from J, leaving 16 bases between them. The V gene's germline CDR1 is MNHEY and CDR2 SVGAGI. In nucleotides, the CDR3 is TGTGCCAGCAGCCCTACCCTACTAGGAACCGGGGAGCTGTTTTTT. Residues: CASSPTLLGTGELFF.

V gene TRBV6-1 combines with J gene TRBJ2-1; D perhaps matches TRBD1 (5 bases). In germline, CDR1 is MNHNS, CDR2 SASEGT. V was clipped by 7 bases and J by 4 bases, with 14 bases between them. The CDR3 totals 14 residues. The CDR3 protein is CASIWTPSYNEQFF. The CDR3, as DNA: TGTGCCAGCATCTGGACACCCTCTTACAATGAGCAGTTCTTC.

This clone was recorded once. This rearrangement joins TRBV5-1 to TRBJ2-1; D is unresolved. V lost 0 bases and J 7 bases, leaving 8 bases between the germline ends. The germline V gene has CDR1 SGHRS and CDR2 YFSETQ. This CDR3 has 13 amino acids. The DNA of the CDR3 is TGCGCCAGCAGCTTGGCCTTGCAAAATGAGCAGTTCTTC. It translates to CASSLALQNEQFF.